These 28 T cell receptor beta chains share one sample of origin, sequenced in a study of T cells in Graves' hyperthyroidism and ophthalmopathy. RNA transcripts served as the template for amplifying TCR beta CDR3 regions. HTBI primers were the set used in a first-round RT-PCR of the TCR CDR3. TCRdb passed the multiplex PCR reads through MiXCR, listing each CDR3 protein once. The table includes roughly 350,000 distinct CDR3 sequences, around 14% detected once. The sequencing sample was made of blood. Every receptor here comes from a woman in her 30s with Graves' hyperthyroidism.

The V call is TRBV20-1, the J call TRBJ2-7; no clear D gene. The length of the CDR3 is 14 residues. The germline V and J ends were trimmed by 5 bases and 4 bases, with 18 bases remaining between them. Germline V gene data show CDR1 as DFQATT and CDR2 as SNEGSKA (reference sequence). This CDR3 is CSAEKPVNRYEQYF. The CDR3 DNA follows: TGCAGTGCTGAGAAACCGGTGAATAGGTACGAGCAGTACTTC.

The table lists this clonotype with a few counts. J is TRBJ2-7 and V is TRBV10-1, with D hard to call. The CDR3 totals 15 residues. Trimming took 2 bases from V and 2 from J, leaving 13 bases between them. Per the germline V gene, CDR1 is WNHNN and CDR2 is SYGVQD (reference sequence). Written as DNA, the CDR3 is TGCGCCAGCAGTGAGGGGGAATCCCATCCCTACGAGCAGTACTTC. It yields the protein CASSEGESHPYEQYF.

The V gene is TRBV4-2, the J gene TRBJ1-4; perhaps TRBD1 as D (6 bases). Deletions cut 4 bases from V and 0 bases from J, with 15 bases between. The CDR3 has 17 residues. Germline V CDR1 and CDR2: LGHNA, YNFKEQ. DNA of the CDR3: TGTGCCAGCAGCCTAGGACAGTCCCAGGCAACTAATGAAAAACTGTTTTTT. Translating gives CASSLGQSQATNEKLFF.

The chain combines TRBV15 with TRBJ2-1, with D uncertain. The CDR3 has 11 residues. CDR1 and CDR2 (germline): LNHNV, YYDKDF (reference sequence). V was clipped by 0 bases and J by 8 bases, with 2 bases between them. The DNA for the CDR3 is TGTGCCACCAGCAGAGATTATGAGCAGTTCTTC. This encodes CATSRDYEQFF.

In this sample, this clonotype turned up many times. The chain is built from TRBV11-2 and TRBJ2-1; unclear D gene. From germline, CDR1 is SGHAT and CDR2 FQNNGV. The V and J ends lost 3 bases and 4 bases respectively, with 1 base between them. The CDR3 has 11 residues. The CDR3 protein is CASSFYNEQFF. The CDR3 coding sequence is TGTGCCAGCAGCTTTTACAATGAGCAGTTCTTC.

This clonotype has just a few counts. The V and J genes are TRBV30 and TRBJ2-2; no clear D. CDR3 length: 15 amino acids. V shed 7 bases and J shed 2 bases, with 17 bases lying between them. Germline V gives CDR1 GTSNPN, CDR2 SVGIG (reference sequence). The CDR3 bases are TGTGCCTCTACGTTCTTTACCTATAACACCGGGGAGCTGTTTTTT. Translation gives CASTFFTYNTGELFF.

This clonotype appeared a single time. This rearrangement joins TRBV4-3 to TRBJ2-5; no definite D call. Germline lookup yields CDR1 LGHNA and CDR2 YSLEER. V was pared by 0 bases and J by 5 bases, with 13 bases between. The length of the CDR3 is 15 residues. DNA for the CDR3: TGCGCCAGCAGCCAAGAGGAGAAGGGCAGGGAGACCCAGTACTTC. It yields the protein CASSQEEKGRETQYF.

The gene calls are TRBV20-1 and TRBJ2-6; tentative D call: TRBD1 (6 bases). The V end lost 3 bases, the J end lost 2 bases, and 23 bases lay between the germline ends. Germline CDR1 DFQATT, CDR2 SNEGSKA (reference sequence). This CDR3 comprises 19 residues. Here the CDR3 DNA reads TGCAGTGCTAGGGTCCTGGGACAAACGCCGCTGGCTGGGGCCAACGTCCTGACTTTC. Encoded protein: CSARVLGQTPLAGANVLTF.

In its sample, this clonotype was seen many times. This chain connects TRBV11-2 to TRBJ1-2; D is perhaps TRBD1 (5 bases). There are 15 residues in the CDR3. CDR1 is SGHAT, CDR2 FQNNGV, per germline. V lost 2 bases, J lost 4 bases, and 14 bases lay in between. The DNA of the CDR3 is TGTGCCAGCAGCTTACCAGGGAGCGCCAGCTATGGCTACACCTTC. Encoded protein: CASSLPGSASYGYTF.

This clonotype was observed a few times. The chain employs TRBV7-2 and TRBJ2-5; tentatively, D is TRBD1 (6 bases). The CDR3 is 16 residues long. V lost 5 bases, J lost 5 bases, and 21 bases lay in between. The germline V gene encodes CDR1 SGHTA and CDR2 FQGNSA. CDR3 DNA sequence: TGTGCCAGCAGCCCCCCCCGCATGGCAGGGGTCGAGACCCAGTACTTC. Translation gives CASSPPRMAGVETQYF.

A few counts support this clonotype. This sequence joins TRBV4-2 and TRBJ2-3; D might be TRBD1 or TRBD2, each matching 5 bases. The CDR3 extends over 15 amino acids. Germline V lookup: CDR1 LGHNA, CDR2 YNFKEQ. V lost 2 bases, J lost 1 base, and 10 bases lay in between. CDR3 DNA: TGTGCCAGCAGCCAAATGATGGGGGGCACAGATACGCAGTATTTT. Translating gives CASSQMMGGTDTQYF.

The chain carries TRBV12-3 or TRBV12-4 and TRBJ1-1; 7 bases map to TRBD1. The J segment lost 1 base and the V segment lost 7 bases, leaving 6 bases of the junction unmatched. The CDR3 contains 14 residues. As DNA, the CDR3 is TGTGCCAGCAAAACCGGGACAGCGAACACTGAAGCTTTCTTT. It translates to CASKTGTANTEAFF.

This clonotype has only a few counts. The chain couples TRBV20-1 to TRBJ2-1; D is perhaps TRBD2 (6 bases). This CDR3 spans 15 amino acids. Germline CDR1 is DFQATT and CDR2 is SNEGSKA (reference sequence). This chain's CDR3 is CSLPPAEGGLWEQFF. The CDR3 DNA reads TGCAGCCTGCCTCCCGCGGAGGGCGGGTTATGGGAGCAGTTCTTC.

This clonotype was counted a few times. CDR3 residues: CASSFGAGGGGDTQYF. DNA for the CDR3: TGCGCCAGCAGCTTCGGTGCAGGGGGAGGAGGAGATACGCAGTATTTT. The chain is built from TRBV5-1 and TRBJ2-3, with D possibly matching TRBD1 (7 bases). Germline assignment: CDR1 SGHRS and CDR2 YFSETQ. Trimming stripped 2 bases from V and 5 bases from J, with 18 bases between. The CDR3 is 16 residues long.

The gene calls are TRBV27 and TRBJ2-2, with TRBD1 matching over 7 bases. Germline CDR1 and CDR2: MNHEY and SMNVEV (reference sequence). V trimming: 7 bases; J trimming: 6 bases; junction bases outside the gene matches: 11. This CDR3 contains 15 residues. CDR3 sequence reads: CASTVRQGRAGELFF. CDR3 nucleotide sequence: TGTGCCAGCACCGTTAGACAGGGAAGGGCCGGGGAGCTGTTTTTT.

This clonotype was observed many times. This chain connects TRBV10-2 to TRBJ2-7, with D possibly being TRBD1 (6 bases). The ends were cut back, 7 bases at V and 2 bases at J, with 15 bases in the middle. The germline V gene has CDR1 WSHSY and CDR2 SAAADI. The CDR3 has 14 amino acids. This CDR3 is CASMGATGAYEQYF. The CDR3 nucleotides read TGCGCCAGCATGGGGGCCACCGGTGCCTACGAGCAGTACTTC.

This clonotype was seen a few times. CDR3 loop: CSARGGDYIQYF. The CDR3 region has the DNA TGCAGTGCGCGGGGGGGAGATTACATTCAGTACTTC. V is TRBV20-1 and J is TRBJ2-4; 9 bases agree with TRBD2. The germline gives CDR1 DFQATT, CDR2 SNEGSKA (reference sequence). The trim removed 6 bases at V and 8 bases at J, leaving 5 bases unmatched. CDR3 size: 12 residues.

The CDR3: CSVAEGDTIYF. The CDR3 DNA sequence: TGCAGCGTTGCGGAGGGAGACACCATATATTTT. This sequence joins TRBV29-1 and TRBJ1-3; D unresolved. The CDR3 spans 11 residues. V shed 4 bases and J shed 8 bases, with 9 bases lying between them. Germline-derived CDR1 and CDR2 are SQVTM and ANQGSEA.

This clonotype occurred many times. The chain recombines TRBV29-1 with TRBJ2-1; a weak D match, TRBD2 (6 bases). CDR1 and CDR2 (germline): SQVTM, ANQGSEA. V lost 0 bases to trimming and J lost 0 bases, with 9 bases between them. This CDR3 has 15 residues. The CDR3 is CSVEDGGVSYNEQFF. The CDR3 DNA reads TGCAGCGTTGAAGATGGCGGGGTCTCCTACAATGAGCAGTTCTTC.

Many counts were recorded for this clonotype. The chain carries TRBV12-3 or TRBV12-4 and TRBJ1-1; D perhaps matches TRBD1 (6 bases). CDR3 length equals 15 residues. V lost 0 bases and J 2 bases, leaving 10 bases between the germline ends. CDR3 sequence (DNA): TGTGCCAGCAGTTTAGCGTGGGGGGCCAACACTGAAGCTTTCTTT. Protein product: CASSLAWGANTEAFF.

This clonotype was seen only a few times. This chain links TRBV20-1 with TRBJ1-2, with 10 nucleotides matching TRBD1. After removal of 0 bases from V and 4 bases from J, the junction contained 8 bases not matched to a gene. Germline CDR1 reads DFQATT; CDR2 reads SNEGSKA (reference sequence). The CDR3 covers 16 residues. CDR3 protein: CSARDWGGQGSYGYTF. The CDR3 region has the DNA TGCAGTGCTAGAGATTGGGGGGGACAGGGGTCCTATGGCTACACCTTC.

The chain is built from TRBV24-1 and TRBJ2-1; 9 bases map to TRBD1. Germline CDR1 reads KGHDR; CDR2 reads SFDVKD. V gave up 0 bases and J gave up 8 bases; unmatched junction bases: 16. The CDR3 spans 19 residues. CDR3 protein: CATSDLKQGQGVSQDEQFF. The DNA of the CDR3 is TGTGCCACCAGTGATTTGAAGCAGGGACAGGGAGTCTCACAGGATGAGCAGTTCTTC.

The table lists this clonotype with many counts. This chain uses TRBV7-9 with TRBJ2-5; 7 bases fit TRBD1. Trimming at V came to 4 bases and at J to 4 bases, leaving 15 bases not matched to a gene. The CDR3 totals 17 residues. Per the germline V gene, CDR1 is SEHNR and CDR2 is FQNEAQ (reference sequence). Written as DNA, the CDR3 is TGTGCCAGCAGCTCTAGCTTTATGACAGGGCCTGGAGAGACCCAGTACTTC. This gives the protein CASSSSFMTGPGETQYF. The variable domain in full, with the rest retrieved from reference TRBV7-9 and TRBJ2-5, is DTGVSQNPRHKITKRGQNVTFRCDPISEHNRLYWYRQTLGQGPEFLTYFQNEAQLEKSRLLSDRFSAERPKGSFSTLEIQRTEQGDSAMYLCASSSSFMTGPGETQYFGPGTRLLVL.

At least ten counts were recorded for this clonotype. This sequence joins TRBV30 and TRBJ1-2; D may be TRBD1 (6 bases). The CDR3 spans 12 residues. Germline V gives CDR1 GTSNPN, CDR2 SVGIG (reference sequence). Trimming removed 3 bases at V and 8 bases at J, with 13 bases between. In nucleotides, the CDR3 is TGTGCCTGGAGAGAGGGGGTGTCAGGCTACACCTTC. It specifies CAWREGVSGYTF.

This CDR3 is CSAPQPGTGRPEAFF. The CDR3, as DNA: TGCAGTGCTCCCCAGCCCGGGACAGGGCGGCCTGAAGCTTTCTTT. V and J are TRBV20-1 and TRBJ1-1; 9 bases are shared with TRBD1. V shed 5 bases and J 6 bases; nucleotides not matched to a gene: 13. This CDR3 contains 15 residues. Germline CDR1 is DFQATT and CDR2 is SNEGSKA (reference sequence).

The V gene is TRBV4-2, the J gene TRBJ1-2; D may be TRBD1 (5 bases). The CDR3 totals 13 residues. V lost 4 bases, J lost 6 bases, and 12 bases lay in between. CDR1 is LGHNA and CDR2 is YNFKEQ in the germline V gene. The CDR3 DNA is TGTGCCAGCAGCCCCCGGGGGAGTGATGGCTACACCTTC. Amino acid sequence: CASSPRGSDGYTF.

Note on this clonotype: It may be a read error: a sequence one base away is much more abundant. The chain uses TRBV7-2 and TRBJ1-2; 11 bases agree with TRBD1. The V gene's germline CDR1 is SGHTA and CDR2 FQGNSA. This CDR3 is built from 14 residues. Unmatched junction bases numbered 7, after V lost 2 bases and J lost 11 bases. The CDR3 coding sequence is TGTGCCAGCAGCTTAAATCTGGGACAGGGGGGTTACACCTTC. This encodes CASSLNLGQGGYTF.

DNA of the CDR3: TGTGCCAGCAGTACCCTGTTAGCGGGAGGCTCCTACAATGAGCAGTTCTTC. It translates to CASSTLLAGGSYNEQFF. The chain combines TRBV6-1 with TRBJ2-1; TRBD2 aligns across 10 bases. The CDR3 sequence is 17 residues long. V shed 5 bases and J 0 bases; nucleotides not matched to a gene: 7. Germline CDR1 and CDR2: MNHNS and SASEGT.